The 16 T cell receptor beta chains below come from one sample, sequenced in a study of OX40 agonist ivuxolimab in advanced cancers. Only in-frame clones appear in the TCRdb table, and some are missing; sequencing was by immunoSEQ multiplex PCR. This table has 35,000 to 45,000 clones, more than 70% appearing once. The sample consisted of CD4+ or CD8+ T cells sorted from blood, taken in a trial of the OX40 agonist ivuxolimab. The receptors derive from an adult with an advanced solid tumor such as melanoma, head and neck, liver or kidney cancer.

The CDR3 region has the DNA TGTGCCAGCAGCGTAGATCCGGGAAAGAACACCGGGGAGCTGTTTTTT. Protein: CASSVDPGKNTGELFF. This chain uses TRBV9 with TRBJ2-2, with D tentatively TRBD2 (5 bases). The CDR3 is made up of 16 amino acids. Germline V gene data show CDR1 as SGDLS and CDR2 as YYNGEE. Trimming removed 0 bases at V and 1 base at J, with 10 bases between.

This sequence joins TRBV5-5 and TRBJ2-1; D gene ambiguous. This CDR3 has 13 amino acids. Germline CDR1 is SGHKS and CDR2 is YYEKEE (reference sequence). Trimming cost V 0 bases and J 5 bases, with 6 bases left between them. The CDR3 reads CASSLGQDNEQFF. CDR3 nucleotide sequence: TGTGCCAGCAGCTTGGGGCAGGACAATGAGCAGTTCTTC.

The chain is built from TRBV13 and TRBJ2-3, with D uncertain. Trimming removed 1 base from V and 4 bases from J, with 3 bases in between. CDR3 length: 12 residues. Germline V gene sequence: CDR1 PRHDT, CDR2 FYEKMQ (reference sequence). DNA for the CDR3: TGTGCCAGCAGCTTAGATGCAGATACGCAGTATTTT. This encodes CASSLDADTQYF.

V is TRBV13 and J is TRBJ1-5; 9 bases match TRBD1. The CDR3 totals 15 residues. Looked up from germline, CDR1 is PRHDT and CDR2 is FYEKMQ (reference sequence). With 3 bases clipped from V and 5 bases from J, the junction kept 5 bases outside the gene matches. This chain's CDR3 is CASSFGQGSDQPQHF. Written as DNA, the CDR3 is TGTGCCAGCAGCTTTGGACAGGGGTCCGATCAGCCCCAGCATTTT.

In nucleotides, the CDR3 is TGTGCCAGCAGAAGGGAGCCCGCTAGCACAGATACGCAGTATTTT. Its protein is CASRREPASTDTQYF. The chain links TRBV7-8 to TRBJ2-3; D might be TRBD2 (5 bases). The germline V gene has CDR1 SGHVS and CDR2 FQNEAQ. The CDR3 is made up of 15 amino acids. Trimming removed 6 bases at V and 0 bases at J, with 13 bases between.

The chain uses TRBV7-2 and TRBJ2-7, with D possibly matching TRBD1 (6 bases). In germline, CDR1 is SGHTA, CDR2 FQGNSA. Trimming took off 3 bases at V and 5 bases at J, with 14 bases between the two ends. The CDR3 length is 14 residues. The CDR3 DNA reads as TGTGCCAGCAGCTTCCCAGGGGCGAACGACGAGCAGTACGTC. As protein: CASSFPGANDEQYV.

The chain uses TRBV7-9 and TRBJ2-7; 9 bases map to TRBD1. The CDR3 is 15 residues long. V shed 5 bases, J shed 0 bases, and the junction held 5 bases outside the gene matches. Germline V gives CDR1 SEHNR, CDR2 FQNEAQ (reference sequence). The CDR3 loop reads CASSLGTGYSYEQYF. As DNA, the CDR3 is TGTGCCAGCAGCCTTGGGACAGGGTACTCCTACGAGCAGTACTTC.

This clone was counted a single time. The genes are TRBV10-3 and TRBJ2-7; D might be TRBD2 (6 bases). Trimming cost V 8 bases and J 6 bases, with 11 bases left between them. The germline V gene has CDR1 ENHRY and CDR2 SYGVKD. This CDR3 spans 11 amino acids. CDR3 loop: CAIRPRGEQYV. CDR3 DNA: TGTGCCATCCGTCCGCGGGGCGAGCAGTACGTC.

The chain couples TRBV28 to TRBJ2-1; perhaps TRBD2 as D (5 bases). The germline V gene encodes CDR1 MDHEN and CDR2 SYDVKM. The V end was cut by 6 bases, the J end by 7 bases, with 13 bases between. The CDR3 is 13 residues long. CDR3 residues: CASSLGLGNEQFF. In DNA form, the CDR3 reads TGTGCCAGCAGCCTCGGACTGGGGAATGAGCAGTTCTTC.

The chain joins TRBV7-9 to TRBJ2-3; 8 nucleotides align to TRBD2. The CDR3 runs to 15 residues. The V gene end was trimmed by 4 bases and the J gene end by 0 bases; junction bases not matched to a gene: 3. Germline CDR1 and CDR2: SEHNR and FQNEAQ (reference sequence). The CDR3 nucleotides read TGTGCCAGCAGCTCGGGACTAGAGAGCACAGATACGCAGTATTTT. Amino acid sequence: CASSSGLESTDTQYF.

Here the CDR3 reads CASSEGAGPYEQYF. The CDR3 nucleotides read TGTGCCAGCAGTGAAGGAGCAGGGCCCTACGAGCAGTACTTC. The rearrangement uses TRBV2 and TRBJ2-7; a possible D gene is TRBD1 (5 bases). V was trimmed by 1 base and J by 2 bases, leaving 9 bases between them. The germline gives CDR1 SNHLY, CDR2 FYNNEI. The CDR3 has 14 amino acids.

The CDR3 here is CASGDRTGLDQPQHF. The CDR3 nucleotides read TGTGCTAGTGGGGACCGCACAGGGCTCGATCAGCCCCAGCATTTT. This chain connects TRBV12-5 to TRBJ1-5; maybe TRBD1 (6 bases). CDR1 and CDR2 (germline): LGHNT, FRNRAP. Trimming stripped 6 bases from V and 5 bases from J, with 17 bases between. The CDR3 runs to 15 residues.

This clone was counted only a few times. The chain is built from TRBV5-1 and TRBJ2-2; TRBD1 matches 7 bases. CDR1 is SGHRS and CDR2 is YFSETQ in the germline V gene. V lost 3 bases to trimming and J lost 4 bases; unmatched junction nucleotides: 6. CDR3 length: 15 amino acids. CDR3 DNA sequence: TGCGCCAGCAGCTGGATAGAGGGGGCCACCGGGGAGCTGTTTTTT. As protein: CASSWIEGATGELFF.

V is TRBV5-5 and J is TRBJ2-7, with D uncertain. CDR3 length: 13 amino acids. Per germline, CDR1 SGHKS and CDR2 YYEKEE (reference sequence). Deletions cut 2 bases from V and 1 base from J, with 7 bases between. CDR3 amino acids: CASSFEQSYEQYV. The CDR3 region has the DNA TGTGCCAGCAGCTTCGAACAATCCTACGAGCAGTACGTC.

The genes are TRBV14 and TRBJ1-4; the D is unclear. Trimming took off 1 base at V and 7 bases at J, with 13 bases between the two ends. Looked up from germline, CDR1 is SGHDN and CDR2 is FVKESK. CDR3 length: 15 residues. CDR3 nucleotides: TGTGCCAGCAGCCAAGGACAATTCTCCGGTGAAAAACTGTTTTTT. Its protein is CASSQGQFSGEKLFF.

This rearrangement joins TRBV28 to TRBJ1-5, with TRBD1 identical over 7 bases. The V gene's germline CDR1 is MDHEN and CDR2 SYDVKM. V trimming: 3 bases; J trimming: 8 bases; junction bases outside the gene matches: 7. There are 14 residues in the CDR3. The CDR3 sequence: CASSLTGRGEPQHF. In DNA form, the CDR3 reads TGTGCCAGCAGTTTGACAGGGCGGGGTGAGCCCCAGCATTTT.